Listed here are 9 T cell receptor beta chains from one sample, sequenced in a study of cytomegalovirus exposure and HLA in healthy donors. This PCR relied on a set of 60 Vbeta primers and 13 Jbeta primers. The protocol was immunoSEQ multiplex PCR, while the TCRdb copy is restricted to in-frame clones and leaves out a portion. This table holds about 120,000 clones. The specimen sequenced was PBMCs. Receptor source: a man aged 18 to 29 in good health and CMV-seronegative.

V and J are TRBV2 and TRBJ1-2; weak D call: TRBD1 (5 bases). The CDR3 sequence is 13 residues long. Germline V gene data show CDR1 as SNHLY and CDR2 as FYNNEI. V dropped 5 bases and J dropped 13 bases, with 20 bases sitting between them. For the CDR3, the DNA is TGTGCCAGCAGTAAAAGAGATGGGGGGACGGGCACCTTC. This codes for CASSKRDGGTGTF.

The chain combines TRBV7-2 with TRBJ1-2; 9 positions agree with TRBD1. This CDR3 is built from 14 residues. CDR1 SGHTA and CDR2 FQGNSA come from the germline V gene. The junction had 8 bases not matched to a gene; V was cut back by 5 bases and J by 7 bases. The CDR3 bases are TGTGCCAGCAGCCCTCTACAGGGGGCCGGTGGCTACACCTTC. Protein product: CASSPLQGAGGYTF.

The chain is built from TRBV14 and TRBJ2-5; D remains unclear. CDR1 and CDR2 from the germline V gene are SGHDN and FVKESK. The CDR3 is 13 residues long. Deletions cut 3 bases from V and 7 bases from J, with 12 bases between. CDR3: CASSQAPSRTQYF. For the CDR3, the DNA is TGTGCCAGCAGCCAGGCCCCTAGTCGGACCCAGTACTTC.

The gene calls are TRBV5-1 and TRBJ1-1, with a weak D call TRBD1 (5 bases). V lost 4 bases, J lost 4 bases, and 14 bases lay in between. Germline V gives CDR1 SGHRS, CDR2 YFSETQ. The CDR3 spans 14 residues. For the CDR3, the DNA is TGCGCCAGCAGCACCTCAGGGTTTTCCACTGAAGCTTTCTTT. Its protein is CASSTSGFSTEAFF.

The gene calls are TRBV7-2 and TRBJ1-1; D possibly corresponds to TRBD1 (6 bases). Germline lookup yields CDR1 SGHTA and CDR2 FQGNSA. The V end was cut by 5 bases, the J end by 5 bases, with 18 bases between. This CDR3 has 15 amino acids. The CDR3 bases are TGTGCCAGCAGCCCCCGCCAGGGGACGGGGACTGAAGCTTTCTTT. Amino acids: CASSPRQGTGTEAFF.

The chain recombines TRBV19 with TRBJ1-2; D is uncertain. CDR1 and CDR2 (germline): LNHDA, SQIVND (reference sequence). The CDR3 has 15 amino acids. Trimming left V 0 bases short and J 4 bases short, with 12 bases between. CDR3: CASSIDAEGSYGYTF. In nucleotides, the CDR3 is TGTGCCAGTAGTATAGATGCGGAGGGATCCTATGGCTACACCTTC.

The chain combines TRBV7-9 with TRBJ2-7; no clear D. The CDR3 runs to 15 residues. V was pared by 1 base and J by 0 bases, with 10 bases between. The germline CDR1 and CDR2 sequences are SEHNR and FQNEAQ (reference sequence). The CDR3 is CASSLVGQSSYEQYF. CDR3 nucleotide sequence: TGTGCCAGCAGCTTAGTGGGCCAAAGCTCCTACGAGCAGTACTTC. Complete variable domain (other parts from reference TRBV7-9 and TRBJ2-7): DTGVSQNPRHKITKRGQNVTFRCDPISEHNRLYWYRQTLGQGPEFLTYFQNEAQLEKSRLLSDRFSAERPKGSFSTLEIQRTEQGDSAMYLCASSLVGQSSYEQYFGPGTRLTVT.

The rearrangement links TRBV9 to TRBJ2-7; TRBD2 might be the D (6 bases). The CDR3 loop spans 15 amino acids. Germline lookup yields CDR1 SGDLS and CDR2 YYNGEE. Trimming took 2 bases from V and 3 from J, leaving 15 bases between them. The CDR3 DNA sequence: TGTGCCAGCAGCGTCCCGCGGGACGGTCTCTACGAGCAGTACTTC. It is translated as CASSVPRDGLYEQYF.

The rearrangement links TRBV14 to TRBJ1-2, with D perhaps TRBD1 (5 bases). The germline V and J ends were trimmed by 5 bases and 6 bases, with 13 bases remaining between them. Germline CDR1 and CDR2: SGHDN and FVKESK. This CDR3 is 13 amino acids long. This chain's CDR3 is CASSRRTFDGYTF. CDR3 DNA: TGTGCCAGCAGCAGACGGACATTTGATGGCTACACCTTC.